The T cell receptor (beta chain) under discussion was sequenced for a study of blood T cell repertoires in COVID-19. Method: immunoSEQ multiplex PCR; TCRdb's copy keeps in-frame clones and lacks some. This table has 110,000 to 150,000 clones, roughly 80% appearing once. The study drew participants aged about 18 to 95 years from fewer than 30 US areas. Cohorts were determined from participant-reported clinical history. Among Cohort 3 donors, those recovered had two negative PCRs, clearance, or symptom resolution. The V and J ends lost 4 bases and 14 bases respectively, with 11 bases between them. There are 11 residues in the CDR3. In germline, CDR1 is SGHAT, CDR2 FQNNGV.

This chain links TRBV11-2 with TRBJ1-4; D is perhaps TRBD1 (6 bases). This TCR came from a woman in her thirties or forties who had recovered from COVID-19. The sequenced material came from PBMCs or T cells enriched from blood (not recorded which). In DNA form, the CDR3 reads TGTGCCAGCAGCTCAGGGGCGGGTCTGTTTTTT. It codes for CASSSGAGLFF.